These 30 T cell receptor beta chains were all obtained from the same sample, sequenced in a study of blood T cell repertoires in COVID-19. Sequencing used immunoSEQ multiplex PCR; TCRdb keeps in-frame clones, though not all of them. The table includes 100,000 to 150,000 clones, about 80% detected once. The source material was peripheral blood. The source is a man between 60 and 75 years old with acute or convalescent COVID-19.

The gene calls are TRBV5-1 and TRBJ1-3, with TRBD1 as a possible D gene (6 bases). Between the trimmed V and J ends, which lost 0 bases and 8 bases, there was a span of 15 bases. CDR3 length equals 15 residues. Germline CDR1 reads SGHRS; CDR2 reads YFSETQ. CDR3 region: CASSLGQATGDTIYF. The CDR3 DNA follows: TGCGCCAGCAGCTTGGGACAGGCGACCGGGGACACCATATATTTT.

This sequence joins TRBV18 and TRBJ2-1, with TRBD2 matching over 13 bases. V shed 4 bases, J shed 9 bases, and the junction held 6 bases outside the gene matches. Germline loops: CDR1 KGHSH, CDR2 LQKENI. This CDR3 has 15 amino acids. In nucleotides, the CDR3 is TGTGCCAGCTCACGCGGACTAGCGGGAGACGTTGAGCAGTTCTTC. Its protein is CASSRGLAGDVEQFF. The whole variable domain, filled in from reference TRBV18 and TRBJ2-1, reads NAGVMQNPRHLVRRRGQEARLRCSPMKGHSHVYWYRQLPEEGLKFMVYLQKENIIDESGMPKERFSAEFPKEGPSILRIQQVVRGDSAAYFCASSRGLAGDVEQFFGPGTRLTVL.

This clone was counted only a few times. The J gene is TRBJ1-2, the V gene TRBV6-4, with no clear D. The CDR3 has 11 amino acids. The V gene's germline CDR1 is MRHNA and CDR2 SNTAGT. V lost 4 bases to trimming and J lost 6 bases, with 6 bases between them. The CDR3 DNA follows: TGTGCCAGCAGTGGGCCGCATGGCTACACCTTC. Translated, it gives CASSGPHGYTF.

The chain employs TRBV11-2 and TRBJ2-1, with 8 nucleotides matching TRBD2. The ends lost 7 bases at V and 0 bases at J; junction bases unmatched: 5. Germline-derived CDR1 and CDR2 are SGHAT and FQNNGV. The CDR3 runs to 15 residues. The CDR3 DNA follows: TGTGCCAGCACTATAGCGGGGAGCTCCTACAATGAGCAGTTCTTC. It yields the protein CASTIAGSSYNEQFF.

This clone was seen a single time. J is TRBJ2-3 and V is TRBV10-3, with 9 nucleotides matching TRBD2. The CDR3 sequence is 15 residues long. Trimming removed 6 bases from V and 0 bases from J; junction bases left unmatched: 4. In germline, CDR1 is ENHRY, CDR2 SYGVKD. CDR3 nucleotide sequence: TGTGCCATCAGCCCGGGACTAGCTAGCACAGATACGCAGTATTTT. Protein product: CAISPGLASTDTQYF.

This chain connects TRBV10-1 to TRBJ2-1, with 9 bases aligning to TRBD2. Trimming removed 3 bases from V and 0 bases from J; junction bases left unmatched: 6. CDR1 is WNHNN, CDR2 SYGVQD, per germline (reference sequence). The CDR3 covers 17 residues. CDR3 sequence reads: CASSESSGMSSYNEQFF. The CDR3 DNA is TGCGCCAGCAGTGAATCTAGCGGGATGAGCTCCTACAATGAGCAGTTCTTC.

V is TRBV7-6 and J is TRBJ1-5; D gene uncertain. CDR3 length equals 15 residues. Trimming removed 1 base from V and 3 bases from J, with 10 bases in between. Per germline, CDR1 SGHVS and CDR2 FNYEAQ. DNA for the CDR3: TGTGCCAGCAGCTTAGAACGGGGTCTCAATCAGCCCCAGCATTTT. Its translation is CASSLERGLNQPQHF.

The chain uses TRBV5-5 and TRBJ1-1; D call uncertain. There are 16 residues in the CDR3. V lost 0 bases and J 0 bases, leaving 12 bases between the germline ends. CDR1 and CDR2 from the germline V gene are SGHKS and YYEKEE (reference sequence). CDR3 in amino acids: CASSLVRGSLNTEAFF. CDR3 DNA: TGTGCCAGCAGCTTGGTTCGAGGCAGTTTGAACACTGAAGCTTTCTTT.

V gene TRBV27 combines with J gene TRBJ1-5; tentatively, D is TRBD1 (6 bases). The germline V gene encodes CDR1 MNHEY and CDR2 SMNVEV (reference sequence). The CDR3 covers 15 residues. V was clipped by 5 bases and J by 6 bases, with 17 bases between them. Here the CDR3 reads CASSPQTGMGQPQHF. DNA for the CDR3: TGTGCCAGCAGTCCCCAAACAGGGATGGGTCAGCCCCAGCATTTT.

This chain uses TRBV5-1 with TRBJ2-7; TRBD1 aligns across 9 bases. The CDR3 is made up of 17 amino acids. The V gene end was trimmed by 0 bases and the J gene end by 4 bases; junction bases not matched to a gene: 11. Germline V gene lookup returns CDR1 SGHRS and CDR2 YFSETQ. CDR3 sequence reads: CASSLGPPGQGQYEQYF. CDR3 DNA: TGCGCCAGCAGCTTGGGACCCCCGGGACAGGGACAATACGAGCAGTACTTC.

The chain joins TRBV10-2 to TRBJ2-2; 8 bases are a match to TRBD1. Trimming cost V 7 bases and J 6 bases; bases outside gene matches: 19. Per the germline V gene, CDR1 is WSHSY and CDR2 is SAAADI. The CDR3 is 18 residues long. CDR3 nucleotide sequence: TGCGCCAGCACCTCCGGAACAGGGGGGTTTCTATGGTCCGGGGAGCTGTTTTTT. The encoded protein is CASTSGTGGFLWSGELFF.

V and J are TRBV2 and TRBJ1-5; the D gene is possibly TRBD1 (6 bases). The germline gives CDR1 SNHLY, CDR2 FYNNEI. Trimming shortened V by 6 bases and J by 7 bases, and 13 bases separated the two germline ends. The CDR3 is 13 residues long. The CDR3 DNA reads as TGTGCCAGCAGCTTTACAGGGATGCAGCCCCAGCATTTT. Amino acid sequence: CASSFTGMQPQHF.

The chain joins TRBV12-3 or TRBV12-4 to TRBJ2-1; no clear D. V lost 3 bases and J 5 bases, leaving 8 bases between the germline ends. CDR3 size: 13 residues. DNA of the CDR3: TGTGCCAGCAGTTTTGGGCGCGACAATGAGCAGTTCTTC. This sequence encodes CASSFGRDNEQFF.

V gene TRBV4-1 combines with J gene TRBJ2-7, with 7 nucleotides matching TRBD2. This CDR3 has 16 residues. V shed 4 bases and J 0 bases; nucleotides not matched to a gene: 9. The germline CDR1 and CDR2 sequences are MGHRA and YSYEKL. The CDR3 coding sequence is TGCGCCAGCAGCCCACGTGTGATAGCGGGCTCCTACGAGCAGTACTTC. This encodes CASSPRVIAGSYEQYF.

This chain links TRBV4-1 with TRBJ2-5; 7 bases are shared with TRBD2. The CDR3 sequence is 16 residues long. Losses at the gene ends were 4 bases for V and 1 base for J; bases not matched to a gene: 9. Germline-derived CDR1 and CDR2 are MGHRA and YSYEKL. The CDR3 is CASSRGSNSRQETQYF. CDR3 bases: TGCGCCAGCAGCCGCGGGAGTAACTCGCGCCAAGAGACCCAGTACTTC.

The genes are TRBV5-4 and TRBJ2-7; 8 bases map to TRBD2. Per germline, CDR1 SGHNT and CDR2 YYREEE (reference sequence). Germline trimming cut 4 bases from V and 0 bases from J; bases unmatched to any gene: 6. This CDR3 comprises 15 residues. In DNA form, the CDR3 reads TGTGCCAGCAGCCCGGGAGGGGGACTCTCCTACGAGCAGTACTTC. Protein product: CASSPGGGLSYEQYF.

The chain combines TRBV5-1 with TRBJ1-1; D remains unclear. Germline V gives CDR1 SGHRS, CDR2 YFSETQ. The CDR3 is 14 amino acids. V lost 4 bases to trimming and J lost 4 bases, with 14 bases between them. CDR3 in amino acids: CASSRDPSGTEAFF. DNA for the CDR3: TGCGCCAGCAGCCGTGACCCGTCGGGCACTGAAGCTTTCTTT.

This clone has a handful of counts. The rearrangement joins TRBV19 to TRBJ1-2; D ambiguous. The CDR3 runs 13 residues. V was pared by 3 bases and J by 2 bases, with 7 bases between. Germline V lookup: CDR1 LNHDA, CDR2 SQIVND (reference sequence). The CDR3 is CASSILTNYGYTF. CDR3 sequence (DNA): TGTGCCAGTAGTATTCTCACAAACTATGGCTACACCTTC.

V and J are TRBV28 and TRBJ1-5; the match to TRBD1 covers 7 bases. The CDR3 extends over 17 amino acids. The V gene's germline CDR1 is MDHEN and CDR2 SYDVKM. Trimming cost V 4 bases and J 2 bases; bases outside gene matches: 11. CDR3 DNA sequence: TGTGCCAGCAGTTCCCCAACCGAGGGGGCAGGCAATCAGCCCCAGCATTTT. As protein: CASSSPTEGAGNQPQHF.

J is TRBJ2-1 and V is TRBV28; 15 bases are shared with TRBD2. The CDR3 spans 17 residues. Germline V CDR1 and CDR2: MDHEN, SYDVKM. V was pared by 5 bases and J by 9 bases, with 11 bases of the junction left unmatched. This CDR3 is CASSQGLAGGPFGEQFF. DNA for the CDR3: TGTGCCAGCAGTCAAGGACTAGCGGGAGGGCCGTTCGGTGAGCAGTTCTTC.

This clone was seen a single time. The J gene is TRBJ2-5, the V gene TRBV27, with 9 bases aligning to TRBD1. Trimming took 5 bases from V and 7 from J; bases not matched to a gene: 2. The CDR3 runs to 12 residues. Germline lookup yields CDR1 MNHEY and CDR2 SMNVEV (reference sequence). Here the CDR3 reads CASSRQGGTQYF. In nucleotides, the CDR3 is TGTGCCAGCAGTCGACAGGGGGGGACCCAGTACTTC.

V is TRBV4-1 and J is TRBJ1-6; 8 nucleotides agree with TRBD1. This CDR3 comprises 15 residues. CDR1 MGHRA and CDR2 YSYEKL come from the germline V gene. With 2 bases clipped from V and 8 bases from J, the junction kept 5 bases outside the gene matches. CDR3 in amino acids: CASSQQGALYSPLHF. CDR3 sequence (DNA): TGCGCCAGCAGCCAACAGGGGGCTTTGTATTCACCCCTCCACTTT.

V usage is TRBV19 and J usage is TRBJ1-1; TRBD1 aligns across 9 bases. This CDR3 region has 13 residues. Germline trimming cut 5 bases from V and 11 bases from J; bases unmatched to any gene: 9. Looked up from germline, CDR1 is LNHDA and CDR2 is SQIVND (reference sequence). CDR3 DNA: TGTGCCAGTAGTCTTAGGACAGGGGATATGGCTTTCTTT. Translating gives CASSLRTGDMAFF.

This sequence joins TRBV3-1 (or the pseudogene TRBV3-2) and TRBJ1-1, with 8 positions matching TRBD1. Germline trimming cut 2 bases from V and 2 bases from J; bases unmatched to any gene: 7. CDR3 length equals 16 residues. Germline lookup yields CDR1 LGHDT and CDR2 YNNKEL (reference sequence). CDR3 DNA: TGTGCCAGCAGCCAAACCCAGCAGGGGGCCAACACTGAAGCTTTCTTT. Its protein product is CASSQTQQGANTEAFF.

This clone was detected once. The chain joins TRBV2 to TRBJ2-7, with 7 bases aligning to TRBD1. The CDR3 loop spans 17 amino acids. The V and J ends lost 5 bases and 1 base, in that order; junction bases with no gene match: 14. The germline V gene has CDR1 SNHLY and CDR2 FYNNEI. CDR3 DNA: TGTGCCAGCAGTCTCGGACGTGAGACAGGGAAGTCCTACGAGCAGTACTTC. Protein product: CASSLGRETGKSYEQYF.

This clone showed up just once. The gene calls are TRBV5-4 and TRBJ2-3; 9 nucleotides line up with TRBD2. The CDR3 is 16 amino acids. Unmatched junction bases numbered 11, after V lost 5 bases and J lost 4 bases. In germline, CDR1 is SGHNT, CDR2 YYREEE (reference sequence). The CDR3 is CASRSPGLAGSDTQYF. The CDR3 DNA sequence: TGTGCCAGCAGATCCCCGGGACTAGCAGGATCAGATACGCAGTATTTT.

The rearrangement uses TRBV11-3 and TRBJ2-2; D may be TRBD1 (5 bases). The germline V and J ends were trimmed by 5 bases and 4 bases, with 20 bases remaining between them. CDR3 length equals 17 residues. CDR1 and CDR2 (germline): SGHNT, YENEEA. CDR3 loop: CASSPPRGAVGTGELFF. Written as DNA, the CDR3 is TGTGCCAGCAGCCCCCCCCGTGGGGCGGTGGGCACCGGGGAGCTGTTTTTT.

The chain recombines TRBV28 with TRBJ2-7; 10 bases are shared with TRBD2. This CDR3 is built from 14 residues. The V and J ends lost 5 bases and 4 bases, in that order; junction bases with no gene match: 5. Germline V gene sequence: CDR1 MDHEN, CDR2 SYDVKM. The CDR3, as DNA: TGTGCCAGCAGTCCGCTAGCGGGAGATTACGAGCAGTACTTC. It yields the protein CASSPLAGDYEQYF.

This clone was found many times. This chain joins TRBV5-1 and TRBJ2-2; tentatively, D is TRBD1 (6 bases). Germline-derived CDR1 and CDR2 are SGHRS and YFSETQ. The CDR3 sequence is 13 residues long. The V end lost 4 bases, the J end lost 7 bases, and 11 bases lay between the germline ends. The CDR3 here is CASSIQGNGELFF. CDR3 bases: TGCGCCAGCAGCATACAGGGTAACGGGGAGCTGTTTTTT. The entire variable domain, with the rest obtained from reference TRBV5-1 and TRBJ2-2, is as follows: KAGVTQTPRYLIKTRGQQVTLSCSPISGHRSVSWYQQTPGQGLQFLFEYFSETQRNKGNFPGRFSGRQFSNSRSEMNVSTLELGDSALYLCASSIQGNGELFFGEGSRLTVL.

In nucleotides, the CDR3 is TGTGCCAGCTCTACGGGACAGGGGGGGCTATATGGGCAGTTCTTC. Its translation: CASSTGQGGLYGQFF. The V and J genes are TRBV18 and TRBJ2-1; 11 nucleotides agree with TRBD1. Germline CDR1 is KGHSH and CDR2 is LQKENI. The CDR3 totals 15 residues. V trimming: 6 bases; J trimming: 12 bases; junction bases outside the gene matches: 13. Looking up the rest from reference TRBV18 and TRBJ2-1 gives the full variable domain: NAGVMQNPRHLVRRRGQEARLRCSPMKGHSHVYWYRQLPEEGLKFMVYLQKENIIDESGMPKERFSAEFPKEGPSILRIQQVVRGDSAAYFCASSTGQGGLYGQFFGPGTRLTVL.